This T cell receptor beta chain stems from a study of blood T cell repertoires in COVID-19. Study-wide context: Material from acute and convalescent COVID-19 was sourced from the United States, Italy and Spain. Sources were T cells, B-cell-depleted T cells, or PBMCs; the material itself was cDNA or gDNA.

In the original processing: Reference gene primer amplification in the assay estimated nucleated cell counts. Some clones are missing from TCRdb's copy, which holds only in-frame ones; the method was immunoSEQ multiplex PCR. V, J and clone size are taken as reported in that table, and D and trimming were inferred from the DNA itself. Here the sample spans a few hundred thousand clones, around 87% being singletons. Germline-derived CDR1 and CDR2 are SGHTA and FQGTGA. Trimming removed 2 bases from V and 8 bases from J; junction bases left unmatched: 4. The length of the CDR3 is 14 residues. This clone has only one observation.

The sequencing input was peripheral blood. This chain joins TRBV7-3 and TRBJ2-1; 9 bases match TRBD2. This TCR was recovered from a woman between 50 and 59 years old who had recovered from COVID-19. The CDR3 is CASSLLAGVYEQFF. For the CDR3, the DNA is TGTGCCAGCAGCTTATTAGCGGGAGTCTATGAGCAGTTCTTC.